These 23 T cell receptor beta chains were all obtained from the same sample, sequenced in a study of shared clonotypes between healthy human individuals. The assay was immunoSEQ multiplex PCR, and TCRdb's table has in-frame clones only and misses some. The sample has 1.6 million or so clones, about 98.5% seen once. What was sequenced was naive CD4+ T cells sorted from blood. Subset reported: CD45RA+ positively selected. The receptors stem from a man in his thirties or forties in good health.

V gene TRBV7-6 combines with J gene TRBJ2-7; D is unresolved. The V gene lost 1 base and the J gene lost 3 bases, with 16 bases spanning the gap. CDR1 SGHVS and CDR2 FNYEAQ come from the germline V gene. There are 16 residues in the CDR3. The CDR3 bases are TGTGCCAGCAGCTTAGAACCGACTCCCCTTGGCTACGAGCAGTACTTC. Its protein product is CASSLEPTPLGYEQYF.

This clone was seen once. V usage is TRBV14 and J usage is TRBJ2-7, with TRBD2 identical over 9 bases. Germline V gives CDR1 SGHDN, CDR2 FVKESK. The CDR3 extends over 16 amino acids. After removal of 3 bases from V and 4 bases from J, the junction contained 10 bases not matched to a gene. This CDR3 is CASSHWRGGRAYEQYF. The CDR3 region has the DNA TGTGCCAGCAGCCATTGGCGGGGGGGACGGGCATACGAGCAGTACTTC.

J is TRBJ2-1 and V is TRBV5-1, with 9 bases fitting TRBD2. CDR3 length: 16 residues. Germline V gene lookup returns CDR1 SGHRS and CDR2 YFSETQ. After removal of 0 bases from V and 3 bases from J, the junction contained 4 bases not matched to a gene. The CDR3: CASSLGASGNYNEQFF. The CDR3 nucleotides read TGCGCCAGCAGCTTGGGGGCTAGCGGGAACTACAATGAGCAGTTCTTC. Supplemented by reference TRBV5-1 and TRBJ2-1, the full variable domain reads KAGVTQTPRYLIKTRGQQVTLSCSPISGHRSVSWYQQTPGQGLQFLFEYFSETQRNKGNFPGRFSGRQFSNSRSEMNVSTLELGDSALYLCASSLGASGNYNEQFFGPGTRLTVL.

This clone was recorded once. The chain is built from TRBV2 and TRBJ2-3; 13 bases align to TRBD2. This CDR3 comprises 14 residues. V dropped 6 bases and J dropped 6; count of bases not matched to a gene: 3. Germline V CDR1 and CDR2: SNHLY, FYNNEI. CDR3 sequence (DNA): TGTGCCAGCAGCCGGACTAGCGGGAGTGATACGCAGTATTTT. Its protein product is CASSRTSGSDTQYF.

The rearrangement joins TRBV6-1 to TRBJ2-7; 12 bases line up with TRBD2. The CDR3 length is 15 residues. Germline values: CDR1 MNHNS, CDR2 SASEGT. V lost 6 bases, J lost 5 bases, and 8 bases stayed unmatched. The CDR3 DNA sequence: TGTGCCAGCAGGAGACTAGCGGGAGTGAATAACGAGCAGTACTTC. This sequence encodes CASRRLAGVNNEQYF.

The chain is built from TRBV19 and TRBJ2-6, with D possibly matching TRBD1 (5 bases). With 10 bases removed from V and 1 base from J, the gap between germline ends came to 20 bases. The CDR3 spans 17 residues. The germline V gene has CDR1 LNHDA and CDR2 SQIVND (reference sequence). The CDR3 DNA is TGTGCCAAGTTTTTACCCTCGGACATATCTGGGGCCAACGTCCTGACTTTC. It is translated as CAKFLPSDISGANVLTF.

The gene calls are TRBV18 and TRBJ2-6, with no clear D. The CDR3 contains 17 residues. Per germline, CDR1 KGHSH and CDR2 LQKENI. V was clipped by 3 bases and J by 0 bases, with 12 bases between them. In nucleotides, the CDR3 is TGTGCCAGCTCACCGAGACAACAGAGCTCTGGGGCCAACGTCCTGACTTTC. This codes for CASSPRQQSSGANVLTF.

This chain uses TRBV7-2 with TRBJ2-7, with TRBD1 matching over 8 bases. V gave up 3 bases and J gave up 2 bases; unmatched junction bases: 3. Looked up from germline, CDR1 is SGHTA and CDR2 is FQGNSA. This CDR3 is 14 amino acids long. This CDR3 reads CASSLLTGAYEQYF. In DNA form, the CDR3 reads TGTGCCAGCAGCTTGTTGACAGGGGCCTACGAGCAGTACTTC.

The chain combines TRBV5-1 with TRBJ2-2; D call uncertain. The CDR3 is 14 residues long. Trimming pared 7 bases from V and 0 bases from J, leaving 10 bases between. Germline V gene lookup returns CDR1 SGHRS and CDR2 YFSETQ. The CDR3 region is CASGADSNTGELFF. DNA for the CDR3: TGCGCCAGCGGAGCAGACTCGAACACCGGGGAGCTGTTTTTT.

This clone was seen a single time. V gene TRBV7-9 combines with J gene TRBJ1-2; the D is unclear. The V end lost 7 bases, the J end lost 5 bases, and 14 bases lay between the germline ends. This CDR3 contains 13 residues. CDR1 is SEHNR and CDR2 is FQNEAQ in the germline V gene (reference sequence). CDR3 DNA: TGTGCCAGCATCCAACCGCGGGATTATGGCTACACCTTC. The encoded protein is CASIQPRDYGYTF.

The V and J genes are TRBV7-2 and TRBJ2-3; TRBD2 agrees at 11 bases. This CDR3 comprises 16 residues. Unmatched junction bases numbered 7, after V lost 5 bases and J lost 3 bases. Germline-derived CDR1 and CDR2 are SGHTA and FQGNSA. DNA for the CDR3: TGTGCCAGCAGCCATAGCGGGAGGGCCAGGACAGATACGCAGTATTTT. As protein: CASSHSGRARTDTQYF. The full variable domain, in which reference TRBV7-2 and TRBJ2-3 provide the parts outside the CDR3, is GAGVSQSPSNKVTEKGKDVELRCDPISGHTALYWYRQSLGQGLEFLIYFQGNSAPDKSGLPSDRFSAERTGGSVSTLTIQRTQQEDSAVYLCASSHSGRARTDTQYFGPGTRLTVL.

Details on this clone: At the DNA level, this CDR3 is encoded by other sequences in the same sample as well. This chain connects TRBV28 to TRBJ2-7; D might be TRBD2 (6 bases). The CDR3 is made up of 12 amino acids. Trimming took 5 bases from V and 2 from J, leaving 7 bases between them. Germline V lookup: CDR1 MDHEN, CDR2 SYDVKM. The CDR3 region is CASSSGPYEQYF. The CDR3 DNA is TGTGCCAGCAGTAGCGGGCCCTACGAGCAGTACTTC.

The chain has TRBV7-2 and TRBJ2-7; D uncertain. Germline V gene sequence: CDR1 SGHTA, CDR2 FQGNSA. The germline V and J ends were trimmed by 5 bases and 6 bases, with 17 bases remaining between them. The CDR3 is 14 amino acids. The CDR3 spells CASSEPSRLGEQYF. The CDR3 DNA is TGTGCCAGCAGCGAACCCAGTCGTCTCGGCGAGCAGTACTTC.

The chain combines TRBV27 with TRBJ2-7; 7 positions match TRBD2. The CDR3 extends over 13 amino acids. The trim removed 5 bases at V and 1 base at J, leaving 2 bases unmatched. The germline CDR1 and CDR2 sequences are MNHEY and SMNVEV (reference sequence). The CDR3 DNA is TGTGCCAGCAGTCTAGCGGTTTCCTACGAGCAGTACTTC. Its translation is CASSLAVSYEQYF.

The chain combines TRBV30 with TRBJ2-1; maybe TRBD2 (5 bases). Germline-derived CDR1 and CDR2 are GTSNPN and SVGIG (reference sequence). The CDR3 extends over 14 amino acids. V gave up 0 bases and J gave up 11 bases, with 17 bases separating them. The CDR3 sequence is CAWSVGGMAMKQFF. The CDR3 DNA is TGTGCCTGGAGTGTAGGAGGTATGGCAATGAAGCAGTTCTTC.

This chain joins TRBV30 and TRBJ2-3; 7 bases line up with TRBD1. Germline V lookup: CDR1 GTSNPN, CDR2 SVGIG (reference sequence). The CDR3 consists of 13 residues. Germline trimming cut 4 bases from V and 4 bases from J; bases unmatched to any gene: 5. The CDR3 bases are TGTGCCTGGACTAACAGGGGAGCAGATACGCAGTATTTT. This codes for CAWTNRGADTQYF.

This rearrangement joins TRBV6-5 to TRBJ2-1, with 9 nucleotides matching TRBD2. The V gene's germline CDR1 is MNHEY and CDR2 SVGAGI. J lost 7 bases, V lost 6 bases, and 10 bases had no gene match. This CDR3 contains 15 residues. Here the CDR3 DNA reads TGTGCCAGCAGCCCGTTTCAGCGGGAGGCGAATGAGCAGTTCTTC. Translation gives CASSPFQREANEQFF.

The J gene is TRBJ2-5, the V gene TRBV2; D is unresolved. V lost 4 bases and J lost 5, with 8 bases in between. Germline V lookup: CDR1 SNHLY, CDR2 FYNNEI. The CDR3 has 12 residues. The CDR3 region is CASSGLIETQYF. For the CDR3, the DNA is TGTGCCAGCAGTGGGTTAATTGAGACCCAGTACTTC.

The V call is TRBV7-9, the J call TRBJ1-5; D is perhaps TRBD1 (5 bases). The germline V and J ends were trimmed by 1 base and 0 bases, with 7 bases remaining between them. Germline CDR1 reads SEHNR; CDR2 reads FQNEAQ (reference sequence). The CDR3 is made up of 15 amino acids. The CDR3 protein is CASSLGGNSNQPQHF. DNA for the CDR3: TGTGCCAGCAGCTTAGGGGGGAATAGCAATCAGCCCCAGCATTTT.

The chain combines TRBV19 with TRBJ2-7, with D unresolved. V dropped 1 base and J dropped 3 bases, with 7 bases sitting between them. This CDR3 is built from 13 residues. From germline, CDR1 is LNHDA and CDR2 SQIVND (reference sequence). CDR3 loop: CASSIVMGYEQYF. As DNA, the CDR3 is TGTGCCAGTAGTATAGTTATGGGCTACGAGCAGTACTTC.

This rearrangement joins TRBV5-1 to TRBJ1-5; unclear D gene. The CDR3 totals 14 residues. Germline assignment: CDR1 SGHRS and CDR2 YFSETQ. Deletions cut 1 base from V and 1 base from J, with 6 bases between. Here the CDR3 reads CASSLSHSNQPQHF. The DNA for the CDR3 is TGCGCCAGCAGCTTGTCTCACAGCAATCAGCCCCAGCATTTT.

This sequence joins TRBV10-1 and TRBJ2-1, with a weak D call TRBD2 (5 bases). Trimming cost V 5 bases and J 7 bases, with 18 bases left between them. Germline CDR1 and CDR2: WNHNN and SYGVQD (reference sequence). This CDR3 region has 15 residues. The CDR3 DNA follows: TGCGCCAGCAGTTTAGGACTGACGGAGCTAAATGAGCAGTTCTTC. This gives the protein CASSLGLTELNEQFF.

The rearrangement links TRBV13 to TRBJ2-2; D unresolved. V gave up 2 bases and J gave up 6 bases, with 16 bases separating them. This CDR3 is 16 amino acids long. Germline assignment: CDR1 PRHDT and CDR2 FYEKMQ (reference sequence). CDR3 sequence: CASSLLWGSSAGELFF. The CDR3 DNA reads TGTGCCAGCAGCTTACTGTGGGGTTCCTCTGCCGGGGAGCTGTTTTTT.